This paragraph covers one T cell receptor (beta chain) sequence. The data stem from a study of blood T cell repertoires in COVID-19. Clones were sequenced by immunoSEQ multiplex PCR, and TCRdb holds only the in-frame ones, with some missing. The data show roughly 320,000 clones, with about nine tenths seen just once and less than 2% held by the top ten. Germline V gives CDR1 SNHLY, CDR2 FYNNEI. Trimming removed 7 bases at V and 6 bases at J, with 30 bases between. This CDR3 spans 18 amino acids. The sample taken for sequencing was peripheral blood. The chain carries TRBV2 and TRBJ1-2; a possible D gene is TRBD1 (6 bases). The clonotype comes from a woman aged 30 to 39 with COVID-19, enrolled during active disease. DNA of the CDR3: TGTGCCAGCATTCAATGGGGGTACGACAGGCCCGGCGGCCATGGCTACACCTTC. Translation: CASIQWGYDRPGGHGYTF.